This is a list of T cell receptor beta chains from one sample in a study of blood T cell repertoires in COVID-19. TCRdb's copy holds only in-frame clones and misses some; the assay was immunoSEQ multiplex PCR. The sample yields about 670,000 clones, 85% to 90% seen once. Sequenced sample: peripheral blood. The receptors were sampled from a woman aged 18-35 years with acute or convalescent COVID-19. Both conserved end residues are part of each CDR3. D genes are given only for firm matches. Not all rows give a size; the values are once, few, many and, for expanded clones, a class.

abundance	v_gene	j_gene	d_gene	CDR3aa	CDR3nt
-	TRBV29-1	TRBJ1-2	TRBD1	CSVGDRKDRYGYTF	TGCAGCGTGGGGGACAGGAAAGATAGGTATGGCTACACCTTC
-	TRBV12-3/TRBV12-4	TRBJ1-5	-	CASFPPEAQPQHF	TGTGCCAGTTTCCCGCCGGAGGCTCAGCCCCAGCATTTT
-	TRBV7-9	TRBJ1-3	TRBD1	CASSPRDRANSGNTIYF	TGTGCCAGCAGCCCCAGGGACAGGGCGAACTCTGGAAACACCATATATTTT
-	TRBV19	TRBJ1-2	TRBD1	CASAERDSRYYGYTF	TGTGCCAGCGCAGAACGGGACAGCCGATACTATGGCTACACCTTC
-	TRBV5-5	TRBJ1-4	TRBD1	CASSPTFGQGYEKLFF	TGTGCCAGCAGCCCAACCTTTGGACAGGGTTATGAAAAACTGTTTTTT
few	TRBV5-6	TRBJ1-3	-	CASSLIDRISGNTIYF	TGTGCCAGCAGCTTGATAGACAGAATCTCTGGAAACACCATATATTTT
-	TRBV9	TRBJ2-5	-	CASSVTYQARETQYF	TGTGCCAGCAGCGTGACCTATCAGGCCCGAGAGACCCAGTACTTC
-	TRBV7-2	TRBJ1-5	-	CASSLARNNQPQHF	TGTGCCAGCAGTCTTGCCAGGAACAATCAGCCCCAGCATTTT
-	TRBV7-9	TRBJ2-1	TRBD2	CASSLRGEKTEQFF	TGTGCCAGCAGCTTACGGGGGGAAAAGACAGAGCAGTTCTTC
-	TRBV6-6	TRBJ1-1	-	CASKWGDADLNTEAFF	TGTGCCAGCAAGTGGGGGGACGCCGATTTGAACACTGAAGCTTTCTTT
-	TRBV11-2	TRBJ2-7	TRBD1	CASSSLDRGGIGDF	TGTGCCAGCAGCTCCCTGGACAGGGGTGGGATAGGGGACTTC
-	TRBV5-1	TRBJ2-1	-	CASSFMGEQFF	TGCGCCAGCAGCTTCATGGGCGAGCAGTTCTTC
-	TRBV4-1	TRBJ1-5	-	CASSQPREGSNQPQHF	TGCGCCAGCAGCCAGCCCAGAGAGGGTAGCAATCAGCCCCAGCATTTT
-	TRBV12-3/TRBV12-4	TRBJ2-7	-	CASSWHSSYEQYF	TGTGCCAGCAGTTGGCACAGCTCCTACGAGCAGTACTTC
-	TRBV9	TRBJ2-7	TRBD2	CASSVAGGTYEQYF	TGTGCCAGCAGCGTAGCGGGGGGTACCTACGAGCAGTACTTC
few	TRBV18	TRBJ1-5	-	CASSPTQQGTQPQHF	TGTGCCAGCTCACCGACGCAACAGGGCACTCAGCCCCAGCATTTT
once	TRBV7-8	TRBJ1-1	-	CASSLARGRLNTEAFF	TGTGCCAGCAGCTTAGCGAGGGGGAGACTGAACACTGAAGCTTTCTTT
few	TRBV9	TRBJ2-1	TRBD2	CASSALTGTSGENEQFF	TGTGCCAGCAGCGCCCTAACCGGGACTAGCGGCGAAAATGAGCAGTTCTTC
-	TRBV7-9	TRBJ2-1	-	CASSSSKTAPNEQFF	TGTGCCAGCAGCTCCTCCAAGACTGCCCCCAATGAGCAGTTCTTC
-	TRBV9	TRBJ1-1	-	CASSGHRDTEAFF	TGTGCCAGCAGCGGCCACAGGGACACTGAAGCTTTCTTT
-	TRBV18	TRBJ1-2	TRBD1	CASSPKTGPYGYTF	TGTGCCAGCTCACCAAAGACAGGGCCCTATGGCTACACCTTC
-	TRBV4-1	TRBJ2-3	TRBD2	CASSQDALWRGGGTDTQYF	TGCGCCAGCAGCCAAGATGCCCTTTGGCGGGGGGGCGGCACAGATACGCAGTATTTT
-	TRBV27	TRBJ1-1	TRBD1	CASSWTGMNTEAFF	TGTGCCAGCAGCTGGACAGGAATGAACACTGAAGCTTTCTTT
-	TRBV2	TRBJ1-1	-	CASSEGRSGEAFF	TGTGCCAGCAGTGAAGGGCGGAGCGGTGAAGCTTTCTTT
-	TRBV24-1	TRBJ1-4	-	CATSDRTDPNEKLFF	TGTGCCACCAGTGACCGGACAGACCCTAATGAAAAACTGTTTTTT
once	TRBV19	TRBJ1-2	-	CAGRDTHSNYGYTF	TGTGCCGGTAGGGACACACACTCTAACTATGGCTACACCTTC
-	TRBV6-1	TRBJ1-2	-	CASSELRGNYGYTF	TGTGCCAGCAGTGAATTACGGGGGAACTATGGCTACACCTTC
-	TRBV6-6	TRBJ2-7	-	CAARTRSYEQYF	TGTGCCGCCCGAACTAGATCGTACGAGCAGTACTTC
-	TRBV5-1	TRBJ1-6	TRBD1	CASSFDRENSPLHF	TGCGCCAGCAGCTTCGACAGGGAAAATTCACCCCTCCACTTT
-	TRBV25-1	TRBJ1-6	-	CASSVGSSYNSPLHF	TGTGCCAGCAGTGTTGGGAGCTCCTATAATTCACCCCTCCACTTT
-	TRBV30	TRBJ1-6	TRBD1	CAWSSPGQGFWPLHF	TGTGCCTGGAGTAGCCCCGGACAGGGTTTTTGGCCCCTCCACTTT
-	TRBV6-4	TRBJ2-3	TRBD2	CASSDSSGDTDTQYF	TGTGCCAGCAGTGATTCTAGCGGAGACACAGATACGCAGTATTTT
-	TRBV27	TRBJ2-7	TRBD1	CASSPRTGEIEQYF	TGTGCCAGCAGTCCGAGGACAGGTGAGATCGAGCAGTACTTC
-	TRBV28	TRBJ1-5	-	CASSYGSAGSDQPQHF	TGTGCCAGCAGTTATGGGTCCGCAGGGTCTGATCAGCCCCAGCATTTT